Described below is a single TCR beta chain sequence and its context. Its antigen is not known. This entry belongs to a study of shared clonotypes between healthy human individuals. Study-level findings and limits: Across subsets, estimated richness was generally greater for naive than for memory populations.

Profiled with immunoSEQ multiplex PCR; TCRdb holds only in-frame clones, not every one. The sample holds hundreds of thousands of clones; around 96% are singletons and the top ten take roughly 0.1%. Naive-designated CD8 cells lacked CD45RO, were positively enriched for CCR7, and omitted terminally differentiated effector memory CD45RA+ cells. HIV-negative, healthy adults without recent acute infections or vaccinations were the donors. V lost 2 bases and J 8 bases, leaving 15 bases between the germline ends. CDR1 LNHDA and CDR2 SQIVND come from the germline V gene (reference sequence). The CDR3 sequence is 14 residues long.

Sequencing was performed on naive CD8+ T cells sorted from blood. The chain is built from TRBV19 and TRBJ1-2, with unresolved D. The TCR sequence derives from a woman aged 25 to 39 in good health. CDR3 in DNA: TGTGCCAGTAGTATAACCGGGCTGAGGGAAGGCTACACCTTC. This encodes CASSITGLREGYTF.